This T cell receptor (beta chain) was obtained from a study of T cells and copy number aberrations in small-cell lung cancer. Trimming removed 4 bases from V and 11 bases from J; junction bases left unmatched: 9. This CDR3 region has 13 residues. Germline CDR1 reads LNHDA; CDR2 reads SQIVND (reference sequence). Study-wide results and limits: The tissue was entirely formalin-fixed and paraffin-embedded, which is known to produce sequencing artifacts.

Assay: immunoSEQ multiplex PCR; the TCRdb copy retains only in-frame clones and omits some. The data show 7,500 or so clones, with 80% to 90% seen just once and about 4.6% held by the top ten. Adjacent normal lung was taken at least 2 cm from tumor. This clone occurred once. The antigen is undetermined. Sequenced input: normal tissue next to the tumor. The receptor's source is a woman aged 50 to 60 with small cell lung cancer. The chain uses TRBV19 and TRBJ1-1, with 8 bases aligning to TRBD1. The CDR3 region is CASSTRQGMVAFF. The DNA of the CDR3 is TGTGCCAGTAGTACTAGACAGGGGATGGTCGCTTTCTTT.